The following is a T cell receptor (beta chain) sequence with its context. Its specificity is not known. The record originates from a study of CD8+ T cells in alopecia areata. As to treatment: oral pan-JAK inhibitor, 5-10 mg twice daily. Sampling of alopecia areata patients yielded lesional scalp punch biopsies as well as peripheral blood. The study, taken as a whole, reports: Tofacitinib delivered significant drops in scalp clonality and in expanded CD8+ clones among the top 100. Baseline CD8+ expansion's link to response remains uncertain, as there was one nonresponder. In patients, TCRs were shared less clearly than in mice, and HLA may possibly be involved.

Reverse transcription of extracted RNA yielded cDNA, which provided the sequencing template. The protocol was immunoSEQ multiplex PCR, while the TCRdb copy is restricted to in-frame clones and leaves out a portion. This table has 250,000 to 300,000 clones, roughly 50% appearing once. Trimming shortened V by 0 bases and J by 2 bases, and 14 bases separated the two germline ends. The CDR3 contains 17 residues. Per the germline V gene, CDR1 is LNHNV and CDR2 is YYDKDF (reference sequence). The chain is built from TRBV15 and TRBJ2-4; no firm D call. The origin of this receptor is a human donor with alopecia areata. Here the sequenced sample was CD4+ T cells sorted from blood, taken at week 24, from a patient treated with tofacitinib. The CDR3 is CATSRDLSGVTKNIQYF. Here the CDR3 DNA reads TGTGCCACCAGCAGAGATTTATCAGGCGTGACCAAAAACATTCAGTACTTC.